This TCR beta chain was recorded in a study of shared clonotypes between healthy human individuals (dated by TCRdb to the early 2020s). Some background on the complete study: A couple of women and a few men aged 18 to 49 years were included in the cohort. To estimate repertoire size and how much clonotype sharing occurs between individuals, the study deeply sequenced the blood TCR repertoires of a handful of healthy adults. To increase sequencing depth and limit assay-specific biases, different laboratories used diverse techniques to prepare libraries and sequence TCR repertoires. Per donor, three plates each were used for CD4 naive and CD4 memory, two for CD8 naive, and one for CD8 memory. Each donor's leukapheresis produced roughly between about 0.8 and 10 billion PBMCs.

The V and J ends are trimmed by 0 bases and 7 bases, leaving 10 bases between them. The germline V gene provides CDR1 LGHNA and CDR2 YSLEER. Its CDR3 holds 15 amino acids, cysteine through phenylalanine. Only the CDR3 part of the read is kept: 45 bases, read in frame from the first base. Donors were healthy HIV-negative adults with no recently reported acute infections or vaccinations. All donors were Caucasian adults living in Nashville, Tennessee, USA. CD4+ T cells were enriched through magnetic negative selection, after which naive cells were positively selected on CD45RA and the remaining negative fraction served as the memory subset. Blood was collected by leukapheresis, and PBMCs were isolated by Ficoll-Histopaque density gradient centrifugation and then cryopreserved in liquid nitrogen vapor phase. Purity and quantity of every magnetically sorted T cell population were checked by analytical flow cytometry. Genomic DNA was isolated from every sorted fraction and measured by UV absorbance on a Nanodrop 2000c.

On this clone itself: No cognate antigen has been identified for it. Base quality data are lacking; no much larger clone is found one base away.

Using the deep immunoSEQ assay, TCR CDR3 regions were amplified from genomic DNA by multiplex PCR. For each cell subset, the extracted genomic DNA was distributed evenly across all wells of several immunoSEQ 96-well plates, and each plate served as one replicate. For sorted subsets, about 200 ng genomic DNA, equal to tens of thousands of T cell genomes, was loaded into each replicate PCR. Purified libraries were quantified with a Qubit 3.0 fluorometer, sized on a Bioanalyzer 2100, and re-quantified with the KAPA Library Quantification kit. Each immunoSEQ 96-well plate was sequenced on its own single-read 150-cycle Illumina NextSeq 550 flow cell. The authors processed their data as follows. Because the immunoSEQ output held only junctional sequences and lacked quality scores, the filtering could not match the filtering applied to full-length reads. Sequences were annotated with PyIR, a Python wrapper for IgBLAST v1.9, and V/J genes and CDR3 were assigned using IMGT germline references. Any read was removed if the V/J assignment was weak (E-value above 1e-6), the CDR3 was missing, or the read contained stop codons, out-of-frame junctions, or ambiguous translated residues. V3J clonotypes were defined as sequences sharing the same inferred V gene, J gene, and CDR3 amino acid sequence. Percentage overlap between repertoires was computed as shared unique clonotypes divided by the size of the smaller repertoire. RTK rarefaction, the Chao1 estimator, and Recon v2.1 estimates of unobserved clonotypes were used to assess repertoire richness. OLGA was used to compute generation probabilities for all TCRbeta clonotypes that the gDNA method yielded from a few donors. Here the immuneACCESS table is served through TCRdb, limited to in-frame sequences with V and J called. Missing clones are a known gap in these copies; in checked studies unresolved V genes cover under half, and the rest lacks a known reason. V, J and clone size derive from that table, while D and trimming were established from the DNA sequence. This sample comprises about 980,000 clones, less than 85% of them detected only once. Of the sample, around 1.5% falls within the top ten clones.

Findings and caveats that apply to the study as a whole: Larger estimated clonotype richness was generally found for naive subsets than for memory subsets. Compared with non-shared clonotypes, clonotypes shared by all four sorted-subset donors had higher generation probabilities. Sampling was limited to blood, and TCR repertoires in tissue likely differ from TCR repertoires in blood. Pairwise subsampling led to the expectation that sequencing depth would affect the degree of clonotype sharing among donors. About 4.5% of naive CD4, around 3.5% of naive CD8, approximately 2.2% of memory CD4, and less than 0.45% of memory CD8 clonotypes were shared across a handful of donors. Incomplete sequencing was indicated by rarefaction of sorted-subset datasets, despite the large sequencing depth. Because the study included only a small number of donors, the genetic and exposure-history diversity represented was limited.

The chain is encoded by TRBV4-3 joined to TRBJ1-6; tentative D gene TRBD1, with 6 bases matching. The origin of this receptor is a man younger than 35 in good health. Sequencing was done on a sample of memory CD4+ T cells sorted from blood. Sample cell subset or site, as interpreted from the label and publication: CD45RA-negative fraction. The CDR3 amino acid sequence is: CASSQDRQGNSPLHF. The bases are TGCGCCAGCAGCCAAGATCGGCAGGGGAATTCACCCCTCCACTTT.